The 2 T cell receptor beta chains in this list originate from one sample, sequenced in a study of T cell repertoires in cytomegalovirus infection. TCRdb re-called the reads through MiXCR, storing one row per CDR3 protein. The sample lists fewer than 550,000 distinct CDR3 sequences, approximately 32% occurring once. The sample comprised PBMCs. The receptor source for this set is a human donor in good health (CMV status not recorded). Some clones in this sample may be carry-over from other donors' samples.

The chain carries TRBV4-1 and TRBJ2-1; D is uncertain. This CDR3 spans 16 amino acids. The germline CDR1 and CDR2 sequences are MGHRA and YSYEKL. Trimming shortened V by 0 bases and J by 3 bases, and 12 bases separated the two germline ends. The CDR3 DNA sequence: TGCGCCAGCAGCCAAGATCTAGGTAATTTCTACAATGAGCAGTTCTTC. Translation: CASSQDLGNFYNEQFF.

There are many counts of this clonotype. The V and J genes are TRBV7-2 and TRBJ2-3, with D perhaps being TRBD1 or TRBD2 (6 bases each). This CDR3 region has 15 residues. The germline V gene has CDR1 SGHTA and CDR2 FQGNSA. The germline V and J ends were trimmed by 4 bases and 8 bases, with 19 bases remaining between them. CDR3 coding DNA: TGTGCCAGCAGCTGGGGGGCGGAGGGTCAGGGTACGCAGTATTTT. This gives the protein CASSWGAEGQGTQYF.